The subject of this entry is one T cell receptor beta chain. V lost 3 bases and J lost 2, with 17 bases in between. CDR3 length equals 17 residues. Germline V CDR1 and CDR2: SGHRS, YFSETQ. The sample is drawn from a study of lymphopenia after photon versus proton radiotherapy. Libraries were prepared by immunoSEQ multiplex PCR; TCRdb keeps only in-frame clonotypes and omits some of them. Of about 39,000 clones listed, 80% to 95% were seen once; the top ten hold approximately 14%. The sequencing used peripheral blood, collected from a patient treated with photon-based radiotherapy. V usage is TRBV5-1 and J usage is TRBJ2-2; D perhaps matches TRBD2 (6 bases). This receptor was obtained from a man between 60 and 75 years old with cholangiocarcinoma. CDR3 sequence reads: CASSSGNWDLNTGELFF. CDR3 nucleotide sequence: TGCGCCAGCAGCTCCGGCAACTGGGACTTAAACACCGGGGAGCTGTTTTTT.